The 21 T cell receptor beta chains below were found in one sample sequenced in a study of spatial heterogeneity in lung cancer. Time point defined: blood at routine non-recurrence follow-up after resection. MiXCR was run by TCRdb on the 5' RACE reads, yielding one entry per CDR3 protein. Here the sample spans 100,000 to 120,000 distinct CDR3 sequences, about a tenth being singletons. Here the sequenced sample was PBMCs, taken at follow-up. These receptors were taken from a female donor with early-stage non-small cell lung cancer.

This clonotype has only a few counts. The V gene is TRBV28, the J gene TRBJ2-3; perhaps TRBD1 as D (6 bases). The germline gives CDR1 MDHEN, CDR2 SYDVKM. The CDR3 is 14 amino acids. The V end lost 4 bases, the J end lost 0 bases, and 8 bases lay between the germline ends. CDR3 amino acids: CASSSDRSTDTQYF. The CDR3 region has the DNA TGTGCCAGCAGTTCGGACAGAAGCACAGATACGCAGTATTTT.

This clonotype was counted only a few times. The chain couples TRBV28 to TRBJ2-7; TRBD1 agrees at 7 bases. Per the germline V gene, CDR1 is MDHEN and CDR2 is SYDVKM. CDR3 size: 16 residues. The ends lost 2 bases at V and 2 bases at J; junction bases unmatched: 9. Here the CDR3 reads CASSLGYPDRPYEQYF. The CDR3 region has the DNA TGTGCCAGCAGTTTAGGTTACCCGGACAGGCCCTACGAGCAGTACTTC.

This clonotype was counted a few times. This chain links TRBV7-8 with TRBJ1-4; a weak D match, TRBD1 (5 bases). V was trimmed by 5 bases and J by 2 bases, leaving 12 bases between them. Germline CDR1 is SGHVS and CDR2 is FQNEAQ. This CDR3 has 15 residues. Written as DNA, the CDR3 is TGTGCCAGCAGCAAGGGGAGGACGACTAATGAAAAACTGTTTTTT. Amino acids: CASSKGRTTNEKLFF.

This clonotype was counted between two and nine times. The rearrangement uses TRBV28 and TRBJ2-7; tentatively, D is TRBD1 or TRBD2 (5 bases each). This CDR3 has 15 residues. With 3 bases removed from V and 1 base from J, the gap between germline ends came to 13 bases. Germline V CDR1 and CDR2: MDHEN, SYDVKM. DNA for the CDR3: TGTGCCAGCAGTTTGGGGACGTTTCCTTCCTACGAGCAGTACTTC. Protein sequence: CASSLGTFPSYEQYF.

This rearrangement joins TRBV4-1 to TRBJ2-4; D is possibly TRBD2 (6 bases). Trimming left V 1 base short and J 8 bases short, with 18 bases between. The V gene's germline CDR1 is MGHRA and CDR2 YSYEKL. The CDR3 consists of 16 residues. The CDR3 region is CASSQGPPGAMYIQYF. As DNA, the CDR3 is TGCGCCAGCAGCCAAGGTCCTCCGGGAGCTATGTACATTCAGTACTTC.

For this clonotype: One junction end does not reproduce the germline sequence, and a read error may be involved. This rearrangement joins TRBV12-3 or TRBV12-4 to TRBJ2-1, with 8 nucleotides matching TRBD1. The CDR3 is 15 residues long. CDR3 DNA sequence: TGTGCCAGCAGCTTAGGGGGACAGGCCTACAATGAGCAGTTCTTC. Translation: CASSLGGQAYNEQFF.

This clonotype appeared many times. For the CDR3, the DNA is TGTGCCAGCAGCCAAGATGCGAACACTGAAGCTTTCTTT. Translated, it gives CASSQDANTEAFF. The chain has TRBV3-1 and TRBJ1-1; D unclear. V lost 0 bases and J 1 base, leaving 3 bases between the germline ends. This CDR3 is built from 13 residues. The germline gives CDR1 LGHDT, CDR2 YNNKEL (reference sequence).

This clonotype appeared a few times. This chain joins TRBV4-3 and TRBJ2-2; D is unresolved. Germline assignment: CDR1 LGHNA and CDR2 YSLEER. Trimming removed 6 bases from V and 1 base from J, with 12 bases in between. The CDR3 spans 15 residues. CDR3 coding DNA: TGCGCCAGCAGAACCTCGTATAAGAACACCGGGGAGCTGTTTTTT. As protein: CASRTSYKNTGELFF.

The chain carries TRBV28 and TRBJ1-2; D may be TRBD1 (6 bases). Trimming took off 6 bases at V and 3 bases at J, with 14 bases between the two ends. From germline, CDR1 is MDHEN and CDR2 SYDVKM. The CDR3 covers 14 residues. The CDR3 DNA sequence: TGTGCCAGCAGCGGACAGTTCGGTGACTATGGCTACACCTTC. Translating gives CASSGQFGDYGYTF.

The chain recombines TRBV11-2 with TRBJ2-1; D is undetermined. Trimming pared 1 base from V and 12 bases from J, leaving 13 bases between. The CDR3 is made up of 13 amino acids. Germline V gene lookup returns CDR1 SGHAT and CDR2 FQNNGV. The CDR3 DNA follows: TGTGCCAGCAGCTTAGGTCTGCTAAATAGGCAGTTCTTC. Protein product: CASSLGLLNRQFF.

This clonotype was detected only a few times. This chain links TRBV9 with TRBJ1-3; no firm D call. Per germline, CDR1 SGDLS and CDR2 YYNGEE. CDR3 size: 14 residues. The V end was cut by 5 bases, the J end by 6 bases, with 15 bases between. CDR3 bases: TGTGCCAGCAGAGGATCGGCTGATTCAAACACCATATATTTT. Encoded protein: CASRGSADSNTIYF.

This clonotype was observed at least ten times. CDR3 region: CASSSQGGTGELFF. In DNA form, the CDR3 reads TGTGCCAGCAGCTCCCAAGGGGGTACCGGGGAGCTGTTTTTT. The chain couples TRBV12-3 or TRBV12-4 to TRBJ2-2; D may be TRBD1 (6 bases). Trimming removed 6 bases at V and 5 bases at J, with 13 bases between. There are 14 residues in the CDR3.

The rearrangement joins TRBV20-1 to TRBJ2-3; TRBD2 matches 8 bases. J lost 4 bases, V lost 3 bases, and 12 bases had no gene match. The CDR3 is made up of 16 amino acids. Germline assignment: CDR1 DFQATT and CDR2 SNEGSKA (reference sequence). CDR3 nucleotides: TGCAGTGCTAGTCGGTTTAGCGGGGCAGAGGCAGATACGCAGTATTTT. It is translated as CSASRFSGAEADTQYF.

This clonotype was picked up many times. The rearrangement links TRBV13 to TRBJ1-1; D might be TRBD1 (5 bases). Deletions cut 6 bases from V and 7 bases from J, with 12 bases between. This CDR3 is built from 12 residues. Germline V gene sequence: CDR1 PRHDT, CDR2 FYEKMQ (reference sequence). CDR3 DNA sequence: TGTGCCAGCAGTCTAGGGAGGGGTGAAGCTTTCTTT. Amino acids: CASSLGRGEAFF. The full variable domain, in which reference TRBV13 and TRBJ1-1 provide the parts outside the CDR3, is AAGVIQSPRHLIKEKRETATLKCYPIPRHDTVYWYQQGPGQDPQFLISFYEKMQSDKGSIPDRFSAQQFSDYHSELNMSSLELGDSALYFCASSLGRGEAFFGQGTRLTVV.

This clonotype was recorded a few times. The chain has TRBV18 and TRBJ2-3; D is possibly TRBD1 or TRBD2 (5 bases each). Germline CDR1 is KGHSH and CDR2 is LQKENI. The CDR3 sequence is 13 residues long. V gave up 3 bases and J gave up 4 bases, with 8 bases separating them. The chain's CDR3 is CASSPSGPDTQYF. The CDR3 DNA sequence: TGTGCCAGCTCACCCTCGGGACCAGATACGCAGTATTTT.

The chain has TRBV28 and TRBJ1-2; D gene ambiguous. This CDR3 has 14 amino acids. Deletions cut 2 bases from V and 5 bases from J, with 12 bases between. Germline CDR1 MDHEN, CDR2 SYDVKM. The CDR3 loop is CASSLAQWGYGYTF. In DNA, the CDR3 is TGTGCCAGCAGTTTAGCCCAGTGGGGTTATGGCTACACCTTC.

A few counts support this clonotype. For the CDR3, the DNA is TGTGCCAGCGTCAATAGACAGGGCGACACCGGGGAGCTGTTTTTT. Protein sequence: CASVNRQGDTGELFF. This sequence joins TRBV12-3 or TRBV12-4 and TRBJ2-2; 7 nucleotides align to TRBD1. The V segment lost 8 bases and the J segment 3 bases; nucleotides outside the gene matches: 9. The CDR3 length is 15 residues.

This clonotype was seen many times. J is TRBJ2-3 and V is TRBV10-3; a possible D gene is TRBD2 (6 bases). Trimming stripped 4 bases from V and 4 bases from J, with 12 bases between. The CDR3 is 14 amino acids. The germline V gene encodes CDR1 ENHRY and CDR2 SYGVKD. The CDR3 DNA reads TGTGCCATCAGTGGAGGAGGGGACGCAGATACGCAGTATTTT. This translates into CAISGGGDADTQYF.

V and J are TRBV6-2 or TRBV6-3 and TRBJ1-4; D unresolved. Deletions cut 0 bases from V and 6 bases from J, with 11 bases between. CDR1 is MNHEY, CDR2 SVGEGT, per germline. The CDR3 is made up of 15 amino acids. The CDR3 is CASSYSRGRDEKLFF. Here the CDR3 DNA reads TGTGCCAGCAGTTACTCGAGAGGGAGAGATGAAAAACTGTTTTTT.

This clonotype was seen only a few times. The chain combines TRBV24-1 with TRBJ2-1, with 10 bases that match TRBD2. CDR1 is KGHDR and CDR2 is SFDVKD in the germline V gene. V was pared by 2 bases and J by 3 bases, with 3 bases of the junction left unmatched. This CDR3 spans 16 amino acids. CDR3 nucleotide sequence: TGTGCCACCAGTGATTCCGCTAGCGGGGGCTACAATGAGCAGTTCTTC. Translated, it gives CATSDSASGGYNEQFF.

This chain uses TRBV7-2 with TRBJ2-1; 9 nucleotides align to TRBD2. In germline, CDR1 is SGHTA, CDR2 FQGNSA. This CDR3 has 15 residues. The V and J ends lost 1 base and 8 bases, in that order; junction bases with no gene match: 6. Here the CDR3 reads CASSLEGGRAYEQFF. CDR3 nucleotides: TGTGCCAGCAGCTTAGAAGGCGGGAGGGCCTATGAGCAGTTCTTC.